The sequence of this TCR beta chain was determined in a study of cytomegalovirus exposure and HLA in healthy donors. Regarding the study as a whole: The study put some 150 TCR beta chains on its list as cytomegalovirus-associated. First-cohort TCR clusters tended to co-occur in the 130 or so validation repertoires, a later analysis found. In vitro testing confirmed a few CMV-associated chains as specific for CMV antigens. For most TCR sequences rarity was the rule, although some public TCRs occurred in many donors.

CDR1 is ENHRY and CDR2 is SYGVKD in the germline V gene. The CDR3 consists of 16 residues. J lost 5 bases, V lost 4 bases, and 11 bases had no gene match. In the case of this clone: What it recognizes is unknown.

Sequenced by immunoSEQ multiplex PCR; TCRdb stores in-frame clones only, minus some. There are roughly 60,000 clones in the sample; roughly 94% occur only once, and 5.8% lies in the top ten. The chain recombines TRBV10-3 with TRBJ1-3; 7 nucleotides line up with TRBD1. Material for sequencing was PBMCs. The receptor was isolated from a woman younger than 30 in good health and CMV-seropositive. The DNA for the CDR3 is TGTGCCATCAGTGCGGACAGGATGGAAGCTAGAAACACCATATATTTT. Translating gives CAISADRMEARNTIYF.